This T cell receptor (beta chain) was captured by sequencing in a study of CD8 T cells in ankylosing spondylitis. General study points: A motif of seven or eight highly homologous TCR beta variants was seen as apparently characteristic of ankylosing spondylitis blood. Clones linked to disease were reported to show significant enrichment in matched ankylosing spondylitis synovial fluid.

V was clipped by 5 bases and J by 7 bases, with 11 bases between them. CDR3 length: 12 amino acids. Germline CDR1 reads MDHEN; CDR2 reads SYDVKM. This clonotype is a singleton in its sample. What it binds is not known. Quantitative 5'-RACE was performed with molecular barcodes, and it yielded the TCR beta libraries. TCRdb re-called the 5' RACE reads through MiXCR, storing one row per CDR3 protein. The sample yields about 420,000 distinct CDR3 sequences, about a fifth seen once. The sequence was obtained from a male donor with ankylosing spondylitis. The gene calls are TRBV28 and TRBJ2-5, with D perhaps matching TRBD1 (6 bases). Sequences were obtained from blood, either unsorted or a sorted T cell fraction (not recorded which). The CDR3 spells CASSGGRTTQYF. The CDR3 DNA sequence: TGTGCCAGCAGTGGGGGCCGGACGACCCAGTACTTC.